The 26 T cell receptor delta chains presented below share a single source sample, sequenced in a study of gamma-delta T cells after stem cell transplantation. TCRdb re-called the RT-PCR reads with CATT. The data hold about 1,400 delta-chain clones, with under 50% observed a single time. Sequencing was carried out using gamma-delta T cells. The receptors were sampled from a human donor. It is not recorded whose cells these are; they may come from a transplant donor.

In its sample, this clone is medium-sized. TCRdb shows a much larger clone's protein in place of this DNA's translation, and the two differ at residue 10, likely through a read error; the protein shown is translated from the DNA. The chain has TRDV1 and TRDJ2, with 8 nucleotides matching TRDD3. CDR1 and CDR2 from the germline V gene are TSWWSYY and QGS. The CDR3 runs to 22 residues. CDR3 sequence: CALGPGAPSHRGYISLTAQLFF. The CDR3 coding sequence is TGTGCTCTTGGGCCCGGGGCACCTTCCCACCGGGGATACATCTCTTTGACAGCACAACTATTCTTT.

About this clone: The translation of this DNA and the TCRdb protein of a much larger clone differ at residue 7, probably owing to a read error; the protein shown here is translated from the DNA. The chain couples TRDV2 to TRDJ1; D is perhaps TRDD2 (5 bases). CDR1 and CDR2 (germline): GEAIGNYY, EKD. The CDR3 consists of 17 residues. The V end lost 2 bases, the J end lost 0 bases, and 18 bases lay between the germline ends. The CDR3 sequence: CACDMLIPTLYTDKLIF. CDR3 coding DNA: TGTGCCTGTGACATGCTGATCCCTACCCTGTACACCGATAAACTCATCTTT.

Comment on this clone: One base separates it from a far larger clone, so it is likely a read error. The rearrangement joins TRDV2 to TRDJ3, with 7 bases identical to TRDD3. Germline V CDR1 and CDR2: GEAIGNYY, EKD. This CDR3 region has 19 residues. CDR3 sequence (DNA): TGTGCCTGTGACACCGGGGGATTCTCCGGCTCCTGGGACACCCGACAGATATTTTTC. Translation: CACDTGGFSGSWDTRQIFF.

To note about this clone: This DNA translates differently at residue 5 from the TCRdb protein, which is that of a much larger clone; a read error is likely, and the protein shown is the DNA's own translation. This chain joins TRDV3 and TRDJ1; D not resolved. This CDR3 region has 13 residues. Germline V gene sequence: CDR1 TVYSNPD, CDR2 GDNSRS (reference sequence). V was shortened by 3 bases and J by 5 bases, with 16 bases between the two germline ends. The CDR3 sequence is CAFRLNPGDKLIF. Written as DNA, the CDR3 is TGTGCCTTCCGCTTAAATCCGGGAGATAAACTCATCTTT. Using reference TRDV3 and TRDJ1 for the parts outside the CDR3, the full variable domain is CDKVTQSSPDQTVASGSEVVLLCTYDTVYSNPDLFWYRIRPDYSFQFVFYGDNSRSEGADFTQGRFSVKHILTQKAFHLVISPVRTEDSATYYCAFRLNPGDKLIFGKGTRVTVEP.

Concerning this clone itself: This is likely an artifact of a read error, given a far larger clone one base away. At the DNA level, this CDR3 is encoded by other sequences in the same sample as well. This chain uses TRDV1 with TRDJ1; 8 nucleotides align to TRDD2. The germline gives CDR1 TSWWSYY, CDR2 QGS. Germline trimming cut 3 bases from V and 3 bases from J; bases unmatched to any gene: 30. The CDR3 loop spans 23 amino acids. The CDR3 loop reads CALGDTPRTSYKYWVKFADKLIF. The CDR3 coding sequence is TGTGCTCTTGGGGACACCCCAAGGACTTCCTACAAGTACTGGGTAAAGTTCGCCGATAAACTCATCTTT.

The CDR3 region is CALGEIPLHPTGGYYTDKLIF. For the CDR3, the DNA is TGTGCTCTTGGGGAAATCCCTCTCCATCCTACTGGGGGGTACTACACCGATAAACTCATCTTT. The J gene is TRDJ1, the V gene TRDV1, with 8 bases identical to TRDD3. Germline trimming cut 2 bases from V and 0 bases from J; bases unmatched to any gene: 20. The CDR3 spans 21 residues. The germline CDR1 and CDR2 sequences are TSWWSYY and QGS.

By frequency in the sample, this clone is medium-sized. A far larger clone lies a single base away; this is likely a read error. The CDR3 DNA reads TGTGCTCTTGGGGACCTTCCTACGAACATACCTATACTGGGGGAGATCAGGTACACCGATAAACTCATCTTT. It is translated as CALGDLPTNIPILGEIRYTDKLIF. V and J are TRDV1 and TRDJ1; D may be TRDD2 or TRDD3 (9 bases each). This CDR3 comprises 24 residues. The V gene lost 3 bases and the J gene lost 0 bases, with 38 bases spanning the gap. The V gene's germline CDR1 is TSWWSYY and CDR2 QGS.

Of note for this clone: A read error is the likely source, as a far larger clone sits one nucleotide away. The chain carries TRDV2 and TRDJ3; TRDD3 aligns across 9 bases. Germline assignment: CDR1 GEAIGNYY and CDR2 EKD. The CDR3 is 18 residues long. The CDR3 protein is CARDTGDTRSWDTRQMFF. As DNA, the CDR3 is TGTGCCCGTGACACCGGGGATACGAGGTCCTGGGACACCCGACAGATGTTTTTC.

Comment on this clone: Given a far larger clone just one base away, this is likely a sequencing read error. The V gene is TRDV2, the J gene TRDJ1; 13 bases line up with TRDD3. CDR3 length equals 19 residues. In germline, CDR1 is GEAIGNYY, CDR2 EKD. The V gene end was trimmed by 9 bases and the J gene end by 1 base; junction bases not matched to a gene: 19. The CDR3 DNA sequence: TGTGCCCGTCAACTGGGGGATACGTCTGGTCTGAAGAGCACCGATAAACTCATCTTT. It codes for CARQLGDTSGLKSTDKLIF.

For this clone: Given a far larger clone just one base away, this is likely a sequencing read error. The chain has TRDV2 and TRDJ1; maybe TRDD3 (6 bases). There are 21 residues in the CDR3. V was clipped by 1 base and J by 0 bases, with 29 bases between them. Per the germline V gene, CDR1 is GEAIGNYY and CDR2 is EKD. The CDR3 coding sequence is TGTGCCTGTGACACACTCGCCAATCTTCGCTGGGGATCCGGGTACACCGATAAACTCATCTTT. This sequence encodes CACDTLANLRWGSGYTDKLIF.

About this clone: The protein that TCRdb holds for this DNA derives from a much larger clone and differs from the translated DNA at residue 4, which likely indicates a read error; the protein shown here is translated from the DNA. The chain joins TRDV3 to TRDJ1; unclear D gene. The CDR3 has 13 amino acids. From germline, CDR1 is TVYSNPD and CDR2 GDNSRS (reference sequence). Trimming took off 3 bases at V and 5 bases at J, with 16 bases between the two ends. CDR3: CAFHINPGDKLIF. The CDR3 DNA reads TGTGCCTTCCACATAAATCCGGGAGATAAACTCATCTTT.

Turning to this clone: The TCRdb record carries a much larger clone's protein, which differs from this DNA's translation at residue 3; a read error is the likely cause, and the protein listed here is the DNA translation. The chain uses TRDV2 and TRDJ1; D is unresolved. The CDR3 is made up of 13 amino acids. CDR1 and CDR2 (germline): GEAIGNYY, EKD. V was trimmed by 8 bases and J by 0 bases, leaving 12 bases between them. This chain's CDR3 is CAYDAIHTDKLIF. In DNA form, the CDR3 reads TGTGCCTATGATGCTATCCACACCGATAAACTCATCTTT.

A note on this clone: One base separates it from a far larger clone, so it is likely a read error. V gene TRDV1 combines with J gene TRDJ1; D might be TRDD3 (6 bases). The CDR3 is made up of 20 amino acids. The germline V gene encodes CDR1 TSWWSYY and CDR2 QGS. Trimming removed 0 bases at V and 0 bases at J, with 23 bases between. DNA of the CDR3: TGTGCTCTTGGGGAACTGGAGTCCCCCCTTGCGGGGGACTACACCGATAAACTCATCTTT. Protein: CALGELESPLAGDYTDKLIF.

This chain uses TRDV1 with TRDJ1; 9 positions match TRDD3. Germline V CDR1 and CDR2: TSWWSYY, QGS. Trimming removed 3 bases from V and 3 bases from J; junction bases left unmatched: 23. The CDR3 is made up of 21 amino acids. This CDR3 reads CALGDSRWGGMGDRGADKLIF. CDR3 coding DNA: TGTGCTCTTGGGGACTCACGCTGGGGAGGGATGGGGGATAGGGGTGCCGATAAACTCATCTTT.

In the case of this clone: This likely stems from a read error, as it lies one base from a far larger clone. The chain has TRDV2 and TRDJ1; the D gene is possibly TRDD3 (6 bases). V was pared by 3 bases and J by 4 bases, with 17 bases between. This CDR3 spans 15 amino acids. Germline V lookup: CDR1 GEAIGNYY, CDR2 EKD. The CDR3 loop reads CACDSVGGARDKLIF. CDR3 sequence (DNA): TGTGCCTGTGACTCCGTAGGGGGAGCTCGCGATAAACTCATCTTT.

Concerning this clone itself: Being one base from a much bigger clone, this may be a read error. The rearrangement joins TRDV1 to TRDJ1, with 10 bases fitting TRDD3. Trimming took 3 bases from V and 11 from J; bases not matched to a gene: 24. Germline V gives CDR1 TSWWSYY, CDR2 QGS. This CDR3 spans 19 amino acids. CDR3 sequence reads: CALGDAYVGSTGGLPQLIF. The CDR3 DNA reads TGTGCTCTTGGGGACGCCTACGTGGGGTCGACTGGGGGATTGCCACAGCTCATCTTT.

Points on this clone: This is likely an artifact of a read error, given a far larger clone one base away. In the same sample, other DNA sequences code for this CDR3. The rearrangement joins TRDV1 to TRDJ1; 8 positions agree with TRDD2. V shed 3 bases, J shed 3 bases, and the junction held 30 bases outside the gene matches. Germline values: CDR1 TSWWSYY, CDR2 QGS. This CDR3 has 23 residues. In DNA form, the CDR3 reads TGTGCTCTTGGGGATACCCCGAGGACTTCCTACAAGTACTGGGTAAAGTTCGCCGATAAACTCATCTTT. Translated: CALGDTPRTSYKYWVKFADKLIF.

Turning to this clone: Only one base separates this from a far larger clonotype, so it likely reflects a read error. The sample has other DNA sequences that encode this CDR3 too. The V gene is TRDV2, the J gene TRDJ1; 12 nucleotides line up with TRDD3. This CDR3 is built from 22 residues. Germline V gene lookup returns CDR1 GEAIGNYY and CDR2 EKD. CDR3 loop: CACDTLSNWGIQSSPYTDKLIF. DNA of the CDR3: TGTGCCTGCGACACCTTGTCGAACTGGGGGATACAAAGTTCCCCCTACACCGATAAACTCATCTTT.

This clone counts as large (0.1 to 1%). The chain's CDR3 is CAASPRLLSVGDTNKLIF. CDR3 in DNA: TGTGCAGCAAGTCCTCGCCTTCTCTCAGTGGGGGATACAAATAAACTCATCTTT. The rearrangement links TRAV29/DV5 to TRDJ1, with TRDD3 matching 10 bases. V trimming: 2 bases; J trimming: 6 bases; junction bases outside the gene matches: 19. The CDR3 runs 18 residues. Looked up from germline, CDR1 is NSMFDY and CDR2 is ISSIKDK.

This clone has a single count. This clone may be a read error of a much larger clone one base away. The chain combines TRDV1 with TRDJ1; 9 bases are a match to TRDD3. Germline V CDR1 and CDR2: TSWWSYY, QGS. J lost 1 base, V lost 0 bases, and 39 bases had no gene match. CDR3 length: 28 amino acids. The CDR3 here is CALGELSVSGDTRGRARRTSGGTDKLIF. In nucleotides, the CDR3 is TGTGCTCTTGGGGAACTCAGCGTCTCGGGGGATACAAGAGGGCGAGCTAGAAGGACGAGCGGGGGCACCGATAAACTCATCTTT.

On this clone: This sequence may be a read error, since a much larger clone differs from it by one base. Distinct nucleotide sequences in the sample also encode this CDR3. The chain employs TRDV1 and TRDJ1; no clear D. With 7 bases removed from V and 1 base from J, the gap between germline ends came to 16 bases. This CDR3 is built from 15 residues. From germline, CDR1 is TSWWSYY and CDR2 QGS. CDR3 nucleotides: TGTGCTCTTGCTGACGGGCAGGGCCCCACCGATAAACTCATCTTT. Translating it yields CALADGQGPTDKLIF.

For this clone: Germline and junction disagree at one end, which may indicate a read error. The CDR3 protein is CALAPCTGDTPLYTDKPIF. The CDR3 DNA reads as TGTGCTCTTGCGCCGTGTACTGGGGATACCCCCCTGTACACCGATAAACCCATCTTT. The chain couples TRDV1 to TRDJ1; 8 positions agree with TRDD3. Germline lookup yields CDR1 TSWWSYY and CDR2 QGS. The CDR3 consists of 19 residues.

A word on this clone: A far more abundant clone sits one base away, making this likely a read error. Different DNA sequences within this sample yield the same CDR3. CDR3 amino acids: CACDTVLGDTNTDKLIF. DNA for the CDR3: TGTGCCTGTGACACAGTATTGGGGGATACAAACACCGATAAACTCATCTTT. This rearrangement joins TRDV2 to TRDJ1; 10 positions agree with TRDD3. The CDR3 runs 17 residues. The junction had 7 bases not matched to a gene; V was cut back by 1 base and J by 0 bases. Germline-derived CDR1 and CDR2 are GEAIGNYY and EKD.

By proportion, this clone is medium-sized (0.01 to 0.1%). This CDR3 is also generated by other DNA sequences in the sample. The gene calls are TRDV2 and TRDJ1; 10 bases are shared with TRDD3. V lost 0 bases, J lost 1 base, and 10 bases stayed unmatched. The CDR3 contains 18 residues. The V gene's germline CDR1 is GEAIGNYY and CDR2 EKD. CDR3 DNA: TGTGCCTGTGACACCATCACCTTGGGGGATACTCTCACCGATAAACTCATCTTT. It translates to CACDTITLGDTLTDKLIF.

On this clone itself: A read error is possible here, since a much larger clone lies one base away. The CDR3 reads CALGELASLTRWRTDKLIF. In DNA form, the CDR3 reads TGTGCTCTTGGGGAACTAGCTTCCCTAACTCGGTGGCGGACCGATAAACTCATCTTT. The chain recombines TRDV1 with TRDJ1, with D tentatively TRDD2 (5 bases). V lost 0 bases and J 2 bases, leaving 22 bases between the germline ends. The CDR3 sequence is 19 residues long. Germline V gene data show CDR1 as TSWWSYY and CDR2 as QGS.

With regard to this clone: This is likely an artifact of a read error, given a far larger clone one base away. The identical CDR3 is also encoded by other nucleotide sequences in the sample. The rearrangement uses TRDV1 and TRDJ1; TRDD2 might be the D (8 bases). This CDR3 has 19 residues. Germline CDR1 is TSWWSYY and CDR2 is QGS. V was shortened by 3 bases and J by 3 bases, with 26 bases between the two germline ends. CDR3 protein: CALGDHLPRHYWGPDKLIF. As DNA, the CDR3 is TGTGCTCTTGGGGACCACCTTCCTAGGCACTACTGGGGTCCCGATAAACTCATCTTT.